The clone carrying this TCR beta chain was counted only a few times. V shed 1 base and J 4 bases; nucleotides not matched to a gene: 3. The CDR3 sequence is 16 residues long. Looked up from germline, CDR1 is LGHNA and CDR2 is YSLEER. The data were obtained in a study of T cells in Graves' hyperthyroidism and ophthalmopathy. Amplification of TCR beta CDR3 regions used RNA as the template. TCR CDR3 regions were first amplified by RT-PCR with HTBI primers. From the multiplex PCR reads, TCRdb called clonotypes with MiXCR, one entry per CDR3 protein. The data contain 550,000 to 600,000 distinct CDR3 sequences, 16% of them singletons.

This chain uses TRBV4-3 with TRBJ2-1; 11 nucleotides agree with TRBD2. The sequence derives from a young woman with Graves' hyperthyroidism. Sequencing was carried out using blood. CDR3: CASSQVLAGVYNEQFF. The CDR3 coding sequence is TGCGCCAGCAGCCAAGTACTAGCGGGAGTGTACAATGAGCAGTTCTTC.